Listed here are 18 T cell receptor beta chains from one sample, sequenced in a study of human T cells and chemical hapten exposure. TCRdb ran MiXCR on the RACE reads and lists one entry per CDR3 protein. This table has roughly 100,000 distinct CDR3 sequences, 34% appearing once. Regarding time point: patch test 3, about 24 weeks after DPC sensitization. Treatment denoted: therapeutic diphenylcyclopropenone sensitization with weekly scalp DPC. This specimen consisted of whole blood, obtained in connection with sensitization to the hapten diphenylcyclopropenone (DPC). These TCRs come from a man aged 35-49 years with alopecia areata. Some clones in this sample may be carry-over from other donors' samples.

This chain uses TRBV6-2 or TRBV6-3 with TRBJ2-1, with no clear D. Germline CDR1 is MNHEY and CDR2 is SVGEGT. CDR3 size: 14 residues. The ends were cut back, 0 bases at V and 7 bases at J, with 10 bases in the middle. CDR3 residues: CASSYSAQANEQFF. The CDR3 nucleotides are TGTGCCAGCAGTTACTCGGCCCAAGCAAATGAGCAGTTCTTC.

This chain joins TRBV10-3 and TRBJ2-1; D possibly matches TRBD1 or TRBD2 (5 bases each). CDR3 length: 15 residues. Trimming left V 2 bases short and J 6 bases short, with 14 bases between. Germline V gives CDR1 ENHRY, CDR2 SYGVKD. CDR3 residues: CAISEPRGGFNEQFF. DNA of the CDR3: TGTGCCATCAGTGAGCCCCGGGGCGGATTCAATGAGCAGTTCTTC.

There are a few counts of this clonotype. V is TRBV29-1 and J is TRBJ1-2, with TRBD1 matching over 8 bases. Germline assignment: CDR1 SQVTM and CDR2 ANQGSEA. This CDR3 is built from 11 residues. V gave up 7 bases and J gave up 6 bases; unmatched junction bases: 4. CDR3 DNA sequence: TGCAGCGCCCAGGGGGCGGATGGCTACACCTTC. Amino acids: CSAQGADGYTF. The whole variable domain, remainder taken from reference TRBV29-1 and TRBJ1-2, is SAVISQKPSRDICQRGTSLTIQCQVDSQVTMMFWYRQQPGQSLTLIATANQGSEATYESGFVIDKFPISRPNLTFSTLTVSNMSPEDSSIYLCSAQGADGYTFGSGTRLTVV.

Worth noting for this clonotype: A read error may account for a junction end that differs from germline. This chain uses TRBV13 with TRBJ2-3; D unresolved. This CDR3 has 13 amino acids. Germline-derived CDR1 and CDR2 are PRHDT and FYEKMQ (reference sequence). CDR3 nucleotides: TGTGCCAACAGCTTAACATACACAGATACGCAGTATTTT. Translating it yields CANSLTYTDTQYF.

The table lists this clonotype with a few counts. This rearrangement joins TRBV29-1 to TRBJ2-5; TRBD2 might be the D (6 bases). There are 12 residues in the CDR3. The germline gives CDR1 SQVTM, CDR2 ANQGSEA. V lost 6 bases and J 1 base, leaving 9 bases between the germline ends. CDR3 amino acids: CSVREFQETQYF. The CDR3 nucleotides are TGCAGCGTACGGGAGTTCCAAGAGACCCAGTACTTC.

This clonotype appeared a few times. The V gene is TRBV6-2 or TRBV6-3, the J gene TRBJ2-3, with TRBD2 matching over 10 bases. The CDR3 loop spans 17 amino acids. Losses at the gene ends were 0 bases for V and 1 base for J; bases not matched to a gene: 4. CDR1 is MNHEY and CDR2 is SVGEGT in the germline V gene. This CDR3 reads CASSYSDLAGGTDTQYF. The DNA for the CDR3 is TGTGCCAGCAGTTACTCGGACCTAGCGGGAGGCACAGATACGCAGTATTTT.

For the CDR3, the DNA is TGTGCCAGCAGCCGCCCACAGGGGAGCACAGATACGCAGTATTTT. Its translation is CASSRPQGSTDTQYF. This chain links TRBV6-5 with TRBJ2-3; 7 bases are shared with TRBD1. The CDR3 contains 15 residues. Trimming removed 6 bases from V and 0 bases from J; junction bases left unmatched: 6. The germline gives CDR1 MNHEY, CDR2 SVGAGI.

This clonotype was detected a few times. This sequence joins TRBV3-1 and TRBJ2-1; 11 positions agree with TRBD2. The J segment lost 9 bases and the V segment lost 4 bases, leaving 8 bases of the junction unmatched. Per germline, CDR1 LGHDT and CDR2 YNNKEL (reference sequence). CDR3 length: 15 residues. CDR3 DNA: TGTGCCAGCAGCCCCCCCACTAGCGGGAGCCTTGAGCAGTTCTTC. Translating gives CASSPPTSGSLEQFF.

This chain uses TRBV2 with TRBJ2-7; 8 bases line up with TRBD1. Germline V CDR1 and CDR2: SNHLY, FYNNEI. The CDR3 length is 15 residues. With V trimmed by 1 base and J by 1 base, 3 bases remained unmatched. This CDR3 is CASSEGRGPSYEQYV. CDR3 sequence (DNA): TGTGCCAGCAGTGAAGGCAGGGGGCCTTCCTACGAGCAGTACGTC.

The chain has TRBV5-4 and TRBJ2-5; unclear D gene. Germline V gives CDR1 SGHNT, CDR2 YYREEE (reference sequence). CDR3 length: 14 residues. V was shortened by 2 bases and J by 2 bases, with 10 bases between the two germline ends. Written as DNA, the CDR3 is TGTGCCAGCAGCTTAAGACAAGGTCAAGAGACCCAGTACTTC. It codes for CASSLRQGQETQYF.

This clonotype was counted a few times. J is TRBJ2-6 and V is TRBV7-3, with TRBD1 matching 7 bases. Germline values: CDR1 SGHTA, CDR2 FQGTGA. After removal of 5 bases from V and 0 bases from J, the junction contained 7 bases not matched to a gene. The CDR3 loop spans 17 amino acids. The DNA of the CDR3 is TGTGCCAGCAGCATATGGGACAGACTCTCTGGGGCCAACGTCCTGACTTTC. It codes for CASSIWDRLSGANVLTF.

This clonotype was counted between two and nine times. This chain links TRBV7-9 with TRBJ2-3, with 11 nucleotides matching TRBD2. CDR3 size: 16 residues. J was trimmed by 3 bases and V by 8 bases; bases with no gene match: 10. The V gene's germline CDR1 is SEHNR and CDR2 FQNEAQ (reference sequence). The CDR3 loop reads CASSGLAATLTDTQYF. The CDR3 nucleotides read TGTGCCAGCTCGGGACTAGCGGCCACGCTTACAGATACGCAGTATTTT.

The V and J genes are TRBV7-9 and TRBJ2-1; TRBD1 aligns across 8 bases. Germline V gives CDR1 SEHNR, CDR2 FQNEAQ (reference sequence). J was trimmed by 0 bases and V by 1 base; bases with no gene match: 8. The CDR3 has 18 amino acids. In DNA form, the CDR3 reads TGTGCCAGCAGCTTAGGTAGGGCAGGGGGCTTCTCCTACAATGAGCAGTTCTTC. Translated, it gives CASSLGRAGGFSYNEQFF.

The chain has TRBV5-1 and TRBJ2-5; no clear D gene. V dropped 2 bases and J dropped 5 bases, with 10 bases sitting between them. Germline lookup yields CDR1 SGHRS and CDR2 YFSETQ. There are 13 residues in the CDR3. The CDR3 here is CASSFTGLETQYF. CDR3 in DNA: TGCGCCAGCAGCTTCACGGGTCTGGAGACCCAGTACTTC. Full variable domain (missing parts from reference TRBV5-1 and TRBJ2-5): KAGVTQTPRYLIKTRGQQVTLSCSPISGHRSVSWYQQTPGQGLQFLFEYFSETQRNKGNFPGRFSGRQFSNSRSEMNVSTLELGDSALYLCASSFTGLETQYFGPGTRLLVL.

The rearrangement joins TRBV30 to TRBJ2-1, with D possibly being TRBD1 or TRBD2 (5 bases each). CDR1 and CDR2 (germline): GTSNPN, SVGIG (reference sequence). This CDR3 has 14 residues. Trimming pared 4 bases from V and 2 bases from J, leaving 12 bases between. The CDR3 sequence: CAWNRDGTYNEQFF. CDR3 nucleotides: TGTGCCTGGAACCGGGACGGAACCTACAATGAGCAGTTCTTC.

The CDR3 sequence is CATSDHTDTQYF. The DNA of the CDR3 is TGTGCCACCAGTGACCACACAGATACGCAGTATTTT. V usage is TRBV24-1 and J usage is TRBJ2-3, with no clear D. CDR3 length: 12 amino acids. V shed 4 bases and J shed 2 bases, with 3 bases lying between them. Germline CDR1 is KGHDR and CDR2 is SFDVKD.

This clonotype was counted at least ten times. This chain connects TRBV9 to TRBJ2-1; no reliable D call. Germline CDR1 SGDLS, CDR2 YYNGEE. V shed 4 bases and J shed 6 bases, with 14 bases lying between them. The CDR3 totals 14 residues. DNA for the CDR3: TGTGCCAGCAGCTCCACACCCACGGCCAATGAGCAGTTCTTC. Its translation is CASSSTPTANEQFF. Filled out from reference TRBV9 and TRBJ2-1, the complete variable domain reads DSGVTQTPKHLITATGQRVTLRCSPRSGDLSVYWYQQSLDQGLQFLIQYYNGEERAKGNILERFSAQQFPDLHSELNLSSLELGDSALYFCASSSTPTANEQFFGPGTRLTVL.

In this sample, this clonotype turned up a few times. The chain joins TRBV28 to TRBJ2-3; 8 nucleotides line up with TRBD1. The trim removed 4 bases at V and 3 bases at J, leaving 12 bases unmatched. The CDR3 is made up of 17 amino acids. Germline CDR1 MDHEN, CDR2 SYDVKM. CDR3 protein: CASSSWAGRGQTDTQYF. The CDR3 DNA reads TGTGCCAGCAGTTCCTGGGCTGGCAGGGGGCAGACAGATACGCAGTATTTT.